Listed below are T cell receptor beta chains from one sample, sequenced in a study of shared clonotypes between healthy human individuals. Some clones are missing from TCRdb's copy, which holds only in-frame ones; the method was immunoSEQ multiplex PCR. The table includes about a million clones, roughly 80% detected once. Sequencing input: memory CD4+ T cells from PBMCs. The source of these receptors is a man aged 18 to 30 in good health. Some clones in this sample may be carry-over from other donors' samples. The CDR3 runs from the conserved cysteine through the conserved F or W. A D gene is named only where the DNA matches it firmly. Not every row has a clone size; where given, it reads once, few, many or a size class.

J gene,clone size,D gene,V gene,CDR3 protein,CDR3 DNA
TRBJ1-3,-,-,TRBV30,CAWSSGLGNTIYF,TGTGCCTGGAGCTCGGGGCTAGGAAACACCATATATTTT
TRBJ2-7,many,-,TRBV28,CASGQLSYEQYF,TGTGCGTCAGGGCAGTTGTCCTACGAGCAGTACTTC
TRBJ2-7,-,-,TRBV5-1,CASSRGPTYEQYF,TGCGCCAGCAGCCGCGGACCCACCTACGAGCAGTACTTC
TRBJ1-1,-,-,TRBV6-1,CASRERYNTEAFF,TGTGCCAGCAGGGAACGGTACAACACTGAAGCTTTCTTT
TRBJ1-2,-,TRBD1,TRBV28,CASTQGDYGYTF,TGTGCCAGCACCCAGGGGGACTATGGCTACACCTTC
TRBJ2-2,-,TRBD1,TRBV19,CASSGGQGAGTGELFF,TGTGCCAGTAGTGGCGGACAGGGGGCGGGCACCGGGGAGCTGTTTTTT
TRBJ2-7,few,-,TRBV5-8,CASSIYGTPSEQYF,TGTGCCAGCAGCATATACGGGACACCGTCCGAGCAGTACTTC
TRBJ2-5,-,TRBD1,TRBV5-1,CASSRLPGQEETQYF,TGCGCCAGCAGCCGCCTCCCGGGACAGGAAGAGACCCAGTACTTC
TRBJ1-2,few,-,TRBV5-4,CASSLVGSNYGYTF,TGTGCCAGCAGCTTGGTTGGAAGTAACTATGGCTACACCTTC
TRBJ2-7,-,TRBD2,TRBV2,CASSGPSGPYEQYF,TGTGCCAGCAGTGGGCCTAGCGGGCCCTACGAGCAGTACTTC
TRBJ1-5,-,-,TRBV18,CASSATVGSNNQPQHF,TGTGCCAGCTCAGCCACGGTGGGGAGCAACAATCAGCCCCAGCATTTT
TRBJ2-1,few,-,TRBV16,CASSPQVEQFF,TGTGCCAGCAGCCCCCAGGTCGAGCAGTTCTTC
TRBJ2-6,-,-,TRBV7-2,CASSLRRSGANVLTF,TGTGCCAGCAGCCTCCGGAGGTCTGGGGCCAACGTCCTGACTTTC
TRBJ2-1,-,TRBD1,TRBV2,CASSEPYQRDRSSYNEQFF,TGTGCCAGCAGTGAACCGTACCAAAGGGACAGGAGCTCCTACAATGAGCAGTTCTTC
TRBJ2-7,-,-,TRBV5-1,CASSLTGPTYEQYF,TGCGCCAGCAGCCTAACGGGACCCACCTACGAGCAGTACTTC
TRBJ1-1,once,-,TRBV2,CASKERFMNTEAFF,TGTGCCAGCAAGGAACGGTTCATGAACACTGAAGCTTTCTTT
TRBJ2-7,once,-,TRBV19,CASSIASGGAGEQYF,TGTGCCAGTAGTATAGCATCAGGAGGCGCGGGCGAGCAGTACTTC
TRBJ1-2,-,TRBD1,TRBV7-9,CASSRTGGESYGYTF,TGTGCCAGCAGCCGGACAGGGGGCGAGTCCTATGGCTACACCTTC
TRBJ2-3,-,-,TRBV11-2,CASSLASGVWDTQYF,TGTGCCAGCAGCTTAGCGTCAGGGGTATGGGATACGCAGTATTTT
TRBJ2-3,-,TRBD1,TRBV29-1,CSVEQGVADTQYF,TGCAGCGTTGAACAGGGGGTCGCAGATACGCAGTATTTT
TRBJ2-3,-,-,TRBV27,CASLEPRLRTDTQYF,TGTGCCAGCTTGGAGCCGCGCCTCCGCACAGATACGCAGTATTTT
TRBJ2-1,once,TRBD2,TRBV2,CASIPGTSRTGQFF,TGTGCCAGCATTCCCGGGACTAGCCGAACGGGGCAGTTCTTC
TRBJ1-1,-,-,TRBV2,CASSVEEINTEAFF,TGTGCCAGCAGTGTTGAGGAGATAAATACTGAAGCTTTCTTT
TRBJ1-4,-,-,TRBV13,CASSLSHGVTGNEKLFF,TGTGCCAGCAGCTTATCCCATGGCGTCACGGGTAATGAAAAACTGTTTTTT
TRBJ1-1,-,-,TRBV2,CASRNAEAFF,TGTGCCAGCAGAAATGCTGAAGCTTTCTTT
TRBJ2-5,once,TRBD2,TRBV7-8,CASSLGTSGKETQYF,TGTGCCAGCAGCTTGGGGACTAGCGGGAAAGAGACCCAGTACTTC
TRBJ2-7,few,TRBD2,TRBV4-1,CASSQDATSGTHTYEQYF,TGCGCCAGCAGCCAAGATGCGACTAGCGGGACCCACACCTACGAGCAGTACTTC
TRBJ1-5,-,TRBD1,TRBV7-9,CASSATGTGDWSNQPQHF,TGTGCCAGCAGTGCGACCGGGACAGGGGATTGGAGCAATCAGCCCCAGCATTTT
TRBJ2-1,-,-,TRBV28,CASMGFNEQFF,TGTGCCAGCATGGGGTTCAATGAGCAGTTCTTC
TRBJ2-3,-,-,TRBV7-2,CASSSRAGTDTQYF,TGTGCCAGCAGCTCACGAGCTGGCACAGATACGCAGTATTTT
TRBJ1-1,once,TRBD1,TRBV20-1,CSAGTGVEAFF,TGCAGTGCTGGAACAGGGGTTGAAGCTTTCTTT
TRBJ2-1,-,-,TRBV6-1,CASRLSSYNEQFF,TGTGCCAGCAGGCTGAGCTCCTACAATGAGCAGTTCTTC
TRBJ2-1,-,-,TRBV4-2,CASSQVGQQNEQFF,TGTGCCAGCAGCCAAGTAGGACAGCAGAATGAGCAGTTCTTC
TRBJ2-1,-,-,TRBV29-1,CSVEDPYYNEQFF,TGCAGCGTTGAAGATCCATACTACAATGAGCAGTTCTTC
TRBJ2-1,-,TRBD2,TRBV9,CASSVVLAGGNEQFF,TGTGCCAGCAGCGTAGTACTAGCGGGAGGTAATGAGCAGTTCTTC
TRBJ2-2,-,-,TRBV30,CAWSRAGTEGTGELFF,TGTGCCTGGAGTCGCGCCGGGACTGAGGGGACCGGGGAGCTGTTTTTT
TRBJ2-5,-,TRBD2,TRBV2,CASSPRRTSGRARETQYF,TGTGCCAGCAGTCCGCGGCGGACTAGCGGGAGGGCCCGAGAGACCCAGTACTTC